This T cell receptor beta chain was documented in a study of chemoradiotherapy in HPV16-positive cancers. Findings and caveats of the study: Better recurrence-free survival went with HPV-responsive T-cell expansion in HPV16-positive patients. The functional HPV-specific definition rests on just two HPV16-positive patients.

Clones were read by immunoSEQ multiplex PCR, and TCRdb kept only the in-frame ones, dropping some. The sample has 20,000 to 25,000 clones, approximately 94% seen once. This clone is a singleton in its sample. Its specificity is unknown. Over chemoradiotherapy, repertoires were sampled more than once. The length of the CDR3 is 15 residues. V lost 6 bases, J lost 12 bases, and 23 bases lay in between. CDR1 and CDR2 from the germline V gene are KGHSH and LQKENI. The TCR was taken from a human donor with HPV-associated anogenital cancer. The specimen was collected from a patient who underwent chemoradiotherapy. This chain links TRBV18 with TRBJ1-4; D remains ambiguous. The CDR3 DNA reads TGTGCCAGCTCGTTCCTCGGGGATACTATGAAGGAACTGTTTTTT. This codes for CASSFLGDTMKELFF.